This record covers a single TCR beta chain. This clonotype appeared a few times. What this receptor recognizes is not known. It has no much larger one-base neighbor in the sample; base qualities were not kept. The sample originates from a study of T-cell reconstitution after alpha-beta-depleted transplantation in children (dated by TCRdb to about 2016). About the investigation overall: Using TCR repertoire profiling, the study followed T-cell immune reconstitution in a quantitative way in children after TCRalphabeta/CD19-depleted allogeneic hematopoietic cell transplantation. Overall study outcomes, separate from this receptor: The apparently early alphabetaT-cell count recovery about two months after transplant was reportedly dependent on only several hundred rapidly expanded clones derived from non-depleted graft cells. Over the following months the frequencies of hyperexpanded clones went down, and after one year T-cell counts and TCRbeta diversity were mostly credited to newly produced T cells. In some patients, the high TCRbeta diversity seen at day 60 was put down to recipient T cells and intrathymic progenitors that had survived conditioning.

Relative to germline, V is missing 3 bases and J is missing 2 bases, with 8 bases of the junction outside any gene match. Reading the germline V gene gives CDR1 SGHTA and CDR2 FQGNSA. The CDR3 sequence holds 16 residues, the cysteine and phenylalanine included. CDR3 DNA is the only sequence kept; it has 48 bases, read in frame from the first base. Library method: PCR. Sequencing relied on an Illumina HiSeq 2500. TCR library preparation used molecular barcoding, with unique molecular identifiers applied to normalize quantification of the TCRbeta repertoire. TCRdb passed the public sequencing reads through fastp at Q25 and MiXCR, retaining productive beta sequences. Rows merge per CDR3 protein into single entries with the most common DNA and genes. For this sample there are 350,000 to 500,000 distinct CDR3 sequences; approximately 41% appear just once. The ten biggest clones cover under 30% of the sample.

The sample's treatment or condition label is to be understood as: allogeneic hematopoietic cell transplantation with graft depleted of TCRalphabeta T cells and CD19 B cells. TCRalphabeta/CD19-depleted allogeneic hematopoietic cell grafts were given to the transplant recipients, all of whom were children. This specimen consisted of PBMCs, obtained before TCRalphabeta/CD19-depleted stem cell transplant. The receptor comes from a girl aged 2 to 9 with aplastic anemia, due to receive a stem cell transplant. The sequence is built from TRBV7-2 and TRBJ2-7, with 9 middle bases fitting TRBD2. Read as DNA, the sequence is TGTGCCAGCAGCTTTATCGGACTAGCGTTAACCTACGAGCAGTACTTC. Translated, it gives CASSFIGLALTYEQYF.